This T cell receptor beta chain was retrieved from a study of Ad26.COV2.S vaccination and SARS-CoV-2 variants. Libraries were prepared by immunoSEQ multiplex PCR; TCRdb keeps only in-frame clonotypes and omits some of them. The sample records around 450,000 clones, roughly nine tenths being singletons. Treatment meaning: around 19 received Ad26.COV2.S at low or high dose, single or two shots; five or six received placebo; per-sample allocation not given. At day 63 after the first vaccine or placebo injection, samples were drawn. At a Boston site, the person donating was an adult of 18-55 years. Expressing Wuhan-strain SARS-CoV-2 spike, an Ad26 vector served as the vaccine. The CDR3 spans 14 residues. With 2 bases removed from V and 3 bases from J, the gap between germline ends came to 11 bases. Germline lookup yields CDR1 KGHSY and CDR2 FQNENV. With respect to this clone: Its target is unknown.

General study results and limits: Vaccine recipients had higher spike-specific TCR breadth than placebo recipients. Total T cell responses were possibly underestimated by TCR breadth and depth analyses.

Sample: peripheral blood, taken in a trial of Ad26.COV2.S vaccine versus placebo. This sequence originates from a person aged 18-60 years who received the Ad26.COV2.S COVID-19 vaccine or a placebo. J is TRBJ2-7 and V is TRBV16; D remains ambiguous. CDR3 residues: CASSQTAAIYEQYF. The CDR3 DNA is TGTGCCAGCAGCCAAACGGCAGCTATCTACGAGCAGTACTTC. The complete variable domain, with remaining parts taken from reference TRBV16 and TRBJ2-7, reads GEEVAQTPKHLVRGEGQKAKLYCAPIKGHSYVFWYQQVLKNEFKFLISFQNENVFDETGMPKERFSAKCLPNSPCSLEIQATKLEDSAVYFCASSQTAAIYEQYFGPGTRLTVT.